This TCR beta chain stems from a study of CD8 T cells in Susac syndrome. This clonotype has a single count. What it binds is unknown. Trimming cost V 0 bases and J 8 bases, with 22 bases left between them. Germline-derived CDR1 and CDR2 are MGHDK and SYGVNS. This CDR3 spans 17 amino acids. Whole-study results and caveats: The study conceded that its TCR sequencing and HLA analysis involved relatively few individuals.

Blood CD8+ and CD4+ T cells underwent high-throughput TCR beta sequencing. Each multiple sclerosis control was a treatment-naive patient with relapsing-remitting disease that was either stable or active. A quantity of about 0.45 to 1 ug RNA underwent reverse transcription using random hexamers. With immunoSEQ multiplex PCR, TCR beta CDR3 was amplified across 54 Vbeta and 13 Jbeta. Using its own MiXCR run on the immunoSEQ multiplex PCR reads, TCRdb lists one record per CDR3 protein. The repertoire holds 330,000 or so distinct CDR3 sequences, with 85% as singletons. The source material was CD8+ T cells from PBMCs. The receptor comes from a human donor with multiple sclerosis. This sequence joins TRBV25-1 and TRBJ1-2; D not resolved. CDR3 loop: CASSEYGESMDEEGYTF. The CDR3 nucleotides are TGTGCCAGCAGTGAATACGGAGAGAGTATGGATGAGGAGGGCTACACCTTC.